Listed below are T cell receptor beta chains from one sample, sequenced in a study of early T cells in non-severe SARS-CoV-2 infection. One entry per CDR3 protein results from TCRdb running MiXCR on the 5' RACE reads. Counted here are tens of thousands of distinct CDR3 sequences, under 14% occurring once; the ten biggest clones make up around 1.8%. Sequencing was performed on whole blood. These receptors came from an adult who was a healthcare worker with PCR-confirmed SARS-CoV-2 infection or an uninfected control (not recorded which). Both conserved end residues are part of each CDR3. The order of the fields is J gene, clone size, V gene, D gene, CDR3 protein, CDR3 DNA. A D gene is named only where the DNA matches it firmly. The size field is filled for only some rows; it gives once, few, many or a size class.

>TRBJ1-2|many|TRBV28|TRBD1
CASSSPGQGAANGYTF
TGTGCCAGCAGTTCCCCGGGACAGGGGGCTGCAAATGGCTACACCTTC
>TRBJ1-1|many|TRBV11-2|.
CASSSTPTNTEAFF
TGTGCCAGCAGCTCGACACCCACGAACACTGAAGCTTTCTTT
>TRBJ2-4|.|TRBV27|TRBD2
CASSPLSRGVENIQYF
TGTGCCAGCAGTCCCTTATCCCGGGGGGTGGAAAACATTCAGTACTTC
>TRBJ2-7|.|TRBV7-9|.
CASSLTSAHYEQYF
TGTGCCAGCAGCTTAACCTCGGCACACTACGAGCAGTACTTC
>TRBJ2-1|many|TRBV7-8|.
CASSLAPARRSGNEQFF
TGTGCCAGCAGCTTAGCGCCAGCCCGACGGTCGGGCAATGAGCAGTTCTTC
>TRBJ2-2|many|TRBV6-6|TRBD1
CASINDRANTGELFF
TGTGCCAGCATCAACGACAGGGCGAACACCGGGGAGCTGTTTTTT
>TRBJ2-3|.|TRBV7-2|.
CASSLDNTDTQYF
TGTGCCAGCAGCTTGGACAACACAGATACGCAGTATTTT
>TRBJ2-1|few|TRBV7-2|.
CASSRSSSYNEQFF
TGTGCCAGCTCCCGATCCAGCTCCTACAATGAGCAGTTCTTC
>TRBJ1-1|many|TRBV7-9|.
CASSSLGGDTEAFF
TGTGCCAGCAGCTCATTAGGGGGGGACACTGAAGCTTTCTTT
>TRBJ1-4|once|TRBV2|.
CASSGGMDEKLFF
TGTGCCAGCAGTGGAGGAATGGATGAAAAACTGTTTTTT
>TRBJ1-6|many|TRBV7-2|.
CASSFRSTGTAYNSPLHF
TGTGCCAGCAGCTTTCGCTCGACCGGGACGGCTTATAATTCACCCCTCCACTTT
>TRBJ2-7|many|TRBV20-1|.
CSARGGLLDEQYF
TGCAGTGCTAGAGGGGGACTCCTCGACGAGCAGTACTTC
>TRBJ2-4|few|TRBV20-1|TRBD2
CSFSGDIQYF
TGCAGTTTTAGCGGGGACATTCAGTACTTC
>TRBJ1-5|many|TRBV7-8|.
CASSPSNSNQPQHF
TGTGCCAGCAGCCCCTCGAATAGCAATCAGCCCCAGCATTTT
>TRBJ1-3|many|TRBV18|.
CASSPEGIARNTIYF
TGTGCCAGCTCACCTGAAGGGATTGCCCGAAACACCATATATTTT
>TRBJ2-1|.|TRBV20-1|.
CSADDGPNEQFF
TGCAGTGCCGACGACGGTCCCAATGAGCAGTTCTTC
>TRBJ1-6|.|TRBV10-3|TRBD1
CAISVTGENSPLHF
TGTGCCATCAGTGTGACAGGGGAGAATTCACCCCTCCACTTT
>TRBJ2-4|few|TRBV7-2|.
CASSSAGRIRNIQYF
TGTGCCAGCAGCTCCGCAGGGAGGATAAGGAACATTCAGTACTTC
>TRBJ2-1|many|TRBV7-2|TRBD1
CASSLTGANYNEQFF
TGTGCCAGCAGCTTGACAGGGGCGAATTACAATGAGCAGTTCTTC
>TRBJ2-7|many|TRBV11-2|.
CASSSFLATSYEQYF
TGTGCCAGCAGCTCCTTCCTAGCGACTTCCTACGAGCAGTACTTC
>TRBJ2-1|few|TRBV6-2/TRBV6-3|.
CASSYRGRPYNEQFF
TGTGCCAGCAGTTACCGCGGACGGCCGTACAATGAGCAGTTCTTC
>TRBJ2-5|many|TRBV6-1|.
CASGGLVGETQYF
TGTGCCAGCGGGGGGCTGGTGGGGGAGACCCAGTACTTC
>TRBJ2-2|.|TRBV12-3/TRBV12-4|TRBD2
CASTPRTSGGSGELFF
TGTGCCAGCACCCCCCGGACTAGCGGGGGGTCCGGGGAGCTGTTTTTT
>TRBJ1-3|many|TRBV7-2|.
CASSKGNRRDTIYF
TGTGCCAGCAGCAAGGGGAACCGCCGAGACACCATATATTTT
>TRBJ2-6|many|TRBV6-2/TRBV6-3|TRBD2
CASSYFSGGLSGANVLTF
TGTGCCAGCAGTTACTTTAGCGGGGGCCTCTCTGGGGCCAACGTCCTGACTTTC
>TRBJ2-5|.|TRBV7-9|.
CASSLEHRVGTQYF
TGTGCCAGCAGCTTAGAACACAGGGTAGGGACCCAGTACTTC
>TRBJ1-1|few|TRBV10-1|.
CASSESTFSGVSTEAFF
TGCGCCAGCAGTGAGTCTACATTCTCAGGGGTTTCCACTGAAGCTTTCTTT
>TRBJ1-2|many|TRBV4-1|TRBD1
CASSRAVTGDTVYGYTF
TGCGCCAGCAGCCGAGCCGTTACAGGGGACACCGTCTATGGCTACACCTTC
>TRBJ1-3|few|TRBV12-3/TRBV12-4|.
CASGLNTIYF
TGTGCCAGTGGTCTAAACACCATATATTTT
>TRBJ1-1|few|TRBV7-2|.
CASTGQMNTEAFF
TGTGCCAGCACCGGACAGATGAACACTGAAGCTTTCTTT
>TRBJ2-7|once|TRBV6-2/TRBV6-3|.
CASRTGEAYEQYF
TGTGCCAGCAGGACGGGGGAAGCCTACGAGCAGTACTTC
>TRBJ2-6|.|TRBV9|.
CASSVEGSGANVLTF
TGTGCCAGCAGCGTAGAGGGTTCTGGGGCCAACGTCCTGACTTTC
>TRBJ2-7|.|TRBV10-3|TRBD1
CVTSGGVPYEQYF
TGTGTCACCTCAGGGGGAGTCCCCTACGAGCAGTACTTC
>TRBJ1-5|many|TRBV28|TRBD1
CASSPPVWTGSVPNQPQHF
TGTGCCAGCAGTCCACCTGTCTGGACAGGATCCGTACCCAATCAGCCCCAGCATTTT
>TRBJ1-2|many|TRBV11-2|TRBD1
CASTLGQANYGYTF
TGTGCCAGCACCCTTGGACAGGCTAACTATGGCTACACCTTC
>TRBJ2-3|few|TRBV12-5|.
CASGFGTEIQYF
TGTGCTAGTGGTTTCGGGACGGAGATTCAGTATTTT
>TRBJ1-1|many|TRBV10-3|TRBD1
CAISEAQGTTEAFF
TGTGCCATCAGTGAGGCACAGGGGACGACTGAAGCTTTCTTT